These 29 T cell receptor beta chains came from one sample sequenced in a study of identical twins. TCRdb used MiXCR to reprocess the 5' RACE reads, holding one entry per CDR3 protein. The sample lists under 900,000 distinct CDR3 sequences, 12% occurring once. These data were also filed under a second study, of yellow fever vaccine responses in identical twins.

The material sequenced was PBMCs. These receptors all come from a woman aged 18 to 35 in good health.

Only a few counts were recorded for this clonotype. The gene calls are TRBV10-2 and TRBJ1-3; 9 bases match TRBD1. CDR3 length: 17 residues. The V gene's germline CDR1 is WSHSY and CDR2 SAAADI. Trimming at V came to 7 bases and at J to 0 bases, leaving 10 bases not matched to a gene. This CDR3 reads CASTSGTGPLSGNTIYF. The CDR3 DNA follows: TGCGCCAGCACGTCCGGGACAGGGCCCCTCTCTGGAAACACCATATATTTT.

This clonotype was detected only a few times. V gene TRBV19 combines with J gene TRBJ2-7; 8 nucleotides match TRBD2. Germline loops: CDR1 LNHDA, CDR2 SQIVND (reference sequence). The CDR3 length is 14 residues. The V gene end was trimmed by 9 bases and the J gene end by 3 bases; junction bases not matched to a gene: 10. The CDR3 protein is CARLLAEACYEQYF. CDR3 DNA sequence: TGTGCCAGACTACTAGCGGAGGCTTGCTACGAGCAGTACTTC.

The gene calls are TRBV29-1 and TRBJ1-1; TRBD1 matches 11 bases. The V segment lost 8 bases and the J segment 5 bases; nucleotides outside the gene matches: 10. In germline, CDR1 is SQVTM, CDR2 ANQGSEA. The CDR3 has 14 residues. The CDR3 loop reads CSTAGQGVETEAFF. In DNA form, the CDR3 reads TGCAGCACAGCGGGACAGGGGGTGGAAACTGAAGCTTTCTTT.

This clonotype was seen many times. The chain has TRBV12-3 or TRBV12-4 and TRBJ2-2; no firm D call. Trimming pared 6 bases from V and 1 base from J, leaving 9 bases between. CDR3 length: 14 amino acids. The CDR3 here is CASRAGLNTGELFF. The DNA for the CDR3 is TGTGCCAGCAGGGCAGGATTGAACACCGGGGAGCTGTTTTTT.

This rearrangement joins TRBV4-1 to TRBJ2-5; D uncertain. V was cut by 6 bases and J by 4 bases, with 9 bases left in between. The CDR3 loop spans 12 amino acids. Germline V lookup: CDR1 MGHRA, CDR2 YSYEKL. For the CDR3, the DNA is TGCGCCAGCAGGATTGGGCGAGAGACCCAGTACTTC. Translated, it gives CASRIGRETQYF.

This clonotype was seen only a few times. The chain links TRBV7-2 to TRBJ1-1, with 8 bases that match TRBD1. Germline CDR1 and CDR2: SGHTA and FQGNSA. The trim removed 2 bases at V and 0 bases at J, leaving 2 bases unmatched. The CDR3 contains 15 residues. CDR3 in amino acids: CASSLTGQVNTEAFF. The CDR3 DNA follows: TGTGCCAGCAGCTTAACGGGACAGGTGAACACTGAAGCTTTCTTT.

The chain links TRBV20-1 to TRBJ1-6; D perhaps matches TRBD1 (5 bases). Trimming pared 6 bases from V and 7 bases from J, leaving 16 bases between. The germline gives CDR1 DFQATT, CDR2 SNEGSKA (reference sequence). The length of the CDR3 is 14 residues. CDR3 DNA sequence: TGCAGTGCCCAGGCGCAGGGAGGGAATTCACCCCTCCACTTT. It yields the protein CSAQAQGGNSPLHF.

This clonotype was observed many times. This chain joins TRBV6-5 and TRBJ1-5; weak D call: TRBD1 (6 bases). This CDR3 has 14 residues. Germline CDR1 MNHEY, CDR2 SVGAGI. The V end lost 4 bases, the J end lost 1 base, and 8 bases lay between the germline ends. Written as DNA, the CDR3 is TGTGCCAGCAGTTTTGGACAGAGCAATCAGCCCCAGCATTTT. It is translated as CASSFGQSNQPQHF.

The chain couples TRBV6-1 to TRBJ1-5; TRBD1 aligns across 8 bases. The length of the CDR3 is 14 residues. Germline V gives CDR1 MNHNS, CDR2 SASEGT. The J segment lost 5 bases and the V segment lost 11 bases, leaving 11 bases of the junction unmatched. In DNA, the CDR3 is TGTGCCGCGGGGCTGACAGGGGTGGATCAGCCCCAGCATTTT. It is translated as CAAGLTGVDQPQHF.

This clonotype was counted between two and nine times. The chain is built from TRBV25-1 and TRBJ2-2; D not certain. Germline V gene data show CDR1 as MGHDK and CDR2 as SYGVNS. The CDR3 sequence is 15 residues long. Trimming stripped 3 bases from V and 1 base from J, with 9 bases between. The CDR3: CASSDVQKNTGELFF. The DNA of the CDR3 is TGTGCCAGCAGTGATGTGCAGAAGAACACCGGGGAGCTGTTTTTT.

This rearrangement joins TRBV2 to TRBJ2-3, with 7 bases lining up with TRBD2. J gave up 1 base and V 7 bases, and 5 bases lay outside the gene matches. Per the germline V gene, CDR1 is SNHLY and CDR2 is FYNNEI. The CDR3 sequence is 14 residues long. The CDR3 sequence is CASTASGRTDTQYF. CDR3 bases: TGTGCCAGCACCGCTAGCGGACGCACAGATACGCAGTATTTT.

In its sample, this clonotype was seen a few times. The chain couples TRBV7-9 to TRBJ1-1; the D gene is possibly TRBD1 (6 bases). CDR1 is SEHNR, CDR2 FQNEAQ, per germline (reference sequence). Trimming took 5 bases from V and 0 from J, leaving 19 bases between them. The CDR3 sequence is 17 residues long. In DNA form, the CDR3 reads TGTGCCAGCAGCCCTCGACTTAGGGGGGAGCTGAACACTGAAGCTTTCTTT. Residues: CASSPRLRGELNTEAFF.

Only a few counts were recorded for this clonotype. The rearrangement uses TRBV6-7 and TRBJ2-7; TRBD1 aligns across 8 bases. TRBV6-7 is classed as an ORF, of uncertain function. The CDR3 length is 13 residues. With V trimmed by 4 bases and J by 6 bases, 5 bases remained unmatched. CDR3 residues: CASSSLDRGEQYV. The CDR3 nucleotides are TGTGCCAGCAGTTCTCTAGACAGGGGCGAGCAGTACGTC.

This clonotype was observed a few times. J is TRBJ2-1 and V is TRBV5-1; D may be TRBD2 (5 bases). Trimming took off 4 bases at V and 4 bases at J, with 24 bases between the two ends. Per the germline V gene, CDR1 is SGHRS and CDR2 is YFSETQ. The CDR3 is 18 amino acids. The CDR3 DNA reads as TGCGCCAGCAGCCACCCACCCATGATCGGGGTACGATACAATGAGCAGTTCTTC. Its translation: CASSHPPMIGVRYNEQFF.

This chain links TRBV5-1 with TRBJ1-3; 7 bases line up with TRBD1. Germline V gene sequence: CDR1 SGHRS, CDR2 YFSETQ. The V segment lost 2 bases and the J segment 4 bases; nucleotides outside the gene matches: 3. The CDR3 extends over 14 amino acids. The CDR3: CASSFGTAGNTIYF. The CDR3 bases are TGCGCCAGCAGCTTCGGGACAGCCGGAAACACCATATATTTT.

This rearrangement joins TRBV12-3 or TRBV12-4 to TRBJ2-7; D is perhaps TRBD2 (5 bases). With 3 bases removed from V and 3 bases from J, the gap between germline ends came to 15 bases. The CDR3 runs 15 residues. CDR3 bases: TGTGCCAGCAGTTTTAGCTCCAGCGGAAACTACGAGCAGTACTTC. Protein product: CASSFSSSGNYEQYF.

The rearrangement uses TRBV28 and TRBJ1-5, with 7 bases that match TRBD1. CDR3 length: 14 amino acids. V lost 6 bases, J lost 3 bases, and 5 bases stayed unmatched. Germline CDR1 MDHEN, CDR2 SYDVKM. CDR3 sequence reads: CASRNRGVNQPQHF. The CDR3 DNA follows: TGTGCCAGCAGAAACAGGGGTGTCAATCAGCCCCAGCATTTT.

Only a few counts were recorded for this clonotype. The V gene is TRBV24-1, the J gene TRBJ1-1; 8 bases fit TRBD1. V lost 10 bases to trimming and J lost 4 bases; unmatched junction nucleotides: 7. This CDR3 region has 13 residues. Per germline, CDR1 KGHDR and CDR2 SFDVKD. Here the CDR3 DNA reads TGTGCCACTAGTCGGACAGGGCGCACTGAAGCTTTCTTT. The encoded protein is CATSRTGRTEAFF.

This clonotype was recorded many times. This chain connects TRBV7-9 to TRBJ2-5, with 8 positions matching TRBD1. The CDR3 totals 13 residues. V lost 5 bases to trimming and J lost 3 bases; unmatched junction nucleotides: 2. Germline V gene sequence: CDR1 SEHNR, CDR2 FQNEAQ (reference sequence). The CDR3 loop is CASSPQGEETQYF. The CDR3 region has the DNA TGTGCCAGCAGCCCACAGGGGGAAGAGACCCAGTACTTC.

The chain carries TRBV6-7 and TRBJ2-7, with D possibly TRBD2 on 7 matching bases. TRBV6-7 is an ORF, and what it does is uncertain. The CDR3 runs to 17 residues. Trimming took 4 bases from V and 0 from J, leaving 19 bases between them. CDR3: CASSFPCGGFDSYEQYV. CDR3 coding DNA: TGTGCCAGCAGTTTCCCCTGCGGGGGCTTCGACTCCTACGAGCAGTACGTC.

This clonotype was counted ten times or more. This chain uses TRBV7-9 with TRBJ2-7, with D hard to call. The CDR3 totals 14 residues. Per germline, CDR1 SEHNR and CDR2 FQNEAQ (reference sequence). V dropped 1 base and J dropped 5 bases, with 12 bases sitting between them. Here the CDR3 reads CASSLDVPRDEQYV. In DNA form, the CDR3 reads TGTGCCAGCAGCTTAGATGTGCCCCGGGACGAGCAGTACGTC.

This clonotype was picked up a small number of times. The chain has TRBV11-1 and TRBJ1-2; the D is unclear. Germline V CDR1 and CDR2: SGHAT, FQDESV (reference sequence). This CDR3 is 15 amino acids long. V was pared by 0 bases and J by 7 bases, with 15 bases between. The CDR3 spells CASSLARPVGGGYTF. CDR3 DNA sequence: TGTGCCAGCAGCTTAGCGAGACCGGTCGGAGGTGGCTACACCTTC.

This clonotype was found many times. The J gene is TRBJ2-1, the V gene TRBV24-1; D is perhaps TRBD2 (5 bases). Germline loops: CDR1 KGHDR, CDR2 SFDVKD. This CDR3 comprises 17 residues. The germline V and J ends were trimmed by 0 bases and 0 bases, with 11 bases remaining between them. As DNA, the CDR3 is TGTGCCACCAGTGATTTGACCGTAGCGAGCTCCTACAATGAGCAGTTCTTC. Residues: CATSDLTVASSYNEQFF.

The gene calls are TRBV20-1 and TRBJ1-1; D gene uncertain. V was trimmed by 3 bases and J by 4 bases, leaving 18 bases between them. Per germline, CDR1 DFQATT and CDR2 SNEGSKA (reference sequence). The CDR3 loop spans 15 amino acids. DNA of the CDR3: TGCAGTGCTAGTTCACATGGGCCTAGCGCCACTGAAGCTTTCTTT. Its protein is CSASSHGPSATEAFF.

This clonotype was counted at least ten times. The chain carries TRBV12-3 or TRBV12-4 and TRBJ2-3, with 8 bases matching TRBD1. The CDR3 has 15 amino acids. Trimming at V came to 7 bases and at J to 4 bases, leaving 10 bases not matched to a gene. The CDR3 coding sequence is TGTGCCAGCACCCGGACAGGGATGGGGGCAGATACGCAGTATTTT. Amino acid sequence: CASTRTGMGADTQYF.

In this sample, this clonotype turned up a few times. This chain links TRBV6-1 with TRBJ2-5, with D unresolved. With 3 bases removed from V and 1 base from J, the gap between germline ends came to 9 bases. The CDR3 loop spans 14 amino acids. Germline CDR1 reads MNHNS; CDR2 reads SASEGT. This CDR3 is CASSDIQIQETQYF. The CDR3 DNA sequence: TGTGCCAGCAGTGATATACAAATCCAAGAGACCCAGTACTTC.

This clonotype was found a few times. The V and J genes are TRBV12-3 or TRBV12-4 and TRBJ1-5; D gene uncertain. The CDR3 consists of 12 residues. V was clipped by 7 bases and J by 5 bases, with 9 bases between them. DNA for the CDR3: TGTGCCAGCAAACCGTCTCATCAGCCCCAGCATTTT. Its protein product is CASKPSHQPQHF.

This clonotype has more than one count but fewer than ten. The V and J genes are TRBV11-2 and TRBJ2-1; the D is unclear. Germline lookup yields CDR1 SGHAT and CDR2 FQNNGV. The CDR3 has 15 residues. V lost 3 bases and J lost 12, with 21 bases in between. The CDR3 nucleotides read TGTGCCAGCAGCTTCGGTCGCGGCCTGCAAATAGTGCAGTTCTTC. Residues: CASSFGRGLQIVQFF.

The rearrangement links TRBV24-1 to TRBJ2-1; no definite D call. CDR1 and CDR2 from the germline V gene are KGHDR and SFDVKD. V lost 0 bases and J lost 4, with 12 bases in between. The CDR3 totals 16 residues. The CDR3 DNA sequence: TGTGCCACCAGTGATTTGATCCCCCTTAGATACAATGAGCAGTTCTTC. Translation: CATSDLIPLRYNEQFF.